Reported below is one TCR beta chain. Its antigen is not known. The germline V gene has CDR1 SGHTA and CDR2 FQGNSA. Trimming took 0 bases from V and 5 from J; bases not matched to a gene: 4. The CDR3 runs 15 residues. The study reverse transcribed the entire isolated RNA, so it sequenced expressed TCRB transcripts. Some clones are missing from TCRdb's copy, which holds only in-frame ones; the method was immunoSEQ multiplex PCR. The table has some 15,000 clones, about three quarters seen once; the top ten hold 2.5%. These data originate in a study of beta chain features in type 1 diabetes. Study-level information: No age, gender or cell yield differences were seen between patients and healthy donors. Study-wide points: In all four CD4+ subsets, TCRB CDR3 length was significantly, moderately reduced in type 1 diabetes. The study found that naive, central memory and Treg TCRB repertoires appeared more similar in patients than in healthy donors.

Via CD45RO/CCR7/CD25/CD127/CD95/CD27, cells of the CD4+ naive, central memory, regulatory and stem cell-like memory subsets were sorted. The origin of this receptor is a man aged 30 to 39 with type 1 diabetes. Sequencing was done on a sample of Tregs from blood. This chain uses TRBV7-2 with TRBJ1-5; 7 positions agree with TRBD1. The CDR3 bases are TGTGCCAGCAGCTTAGCAGGGGGCAGGGATCAGCCCCAGCATTTT. It is translated as CASSLAGGRDQPQHF. The entire variable domain, with the rest obtained from reference TRBV7-2 and TRBJ1-5, is as follows: GAGVSQSPSNKVTEKGKDVELRCDPISGHTALYWYRQSLGQGLEFLIYFQGNSAPDKSGLPSDRFSAERTGGSVSTLTIQRTQQEDSAVYLCASSLAGGRDQPQHFGDGTRLSIL.